Listed below are T cell receptor beta chains from one sample, sequenced in a study of cytomegalovirus exposure and HLA in healthy donors. The table came from immunoSEQ multiplex PCR; TCRdb's copy has only in-frame clones and leaves some out. This table lists about 140,000 clones. The sequenced sample was PBMCs. The origin of the receptors is a male donor in good health and CMV-seronegative. Each CDR3 is given with its conserved first and last residue. Fields, in order: D gene, V gene, J gene, CDR3 DNA, CDR3 protein. A D gene is named only where the DNA matches it firmly.

D: .; V: TRBV4-2; J: TRBJ1-2; DNA: TGTGCCAGCAGCCAAGATCCGCTGCTCTCGGATGGCTACACCTTC; CDR3: CASSQDPLLSDGYTF
D: TRBD1; V: TRBV7-2; J: TRBJ2-7; DNA: TGTGCCAGCAGCTTAGTTTCGAGACCTACAGGGGGTTCGACCTACGAGCAGTACTTC; CDR3: CASSLVSRPTGGSTYEQYF
D: .; V: TRBV7-8; J: TRBJ1-5; DNA: TGTGCCAGCAGCCCTATATTGGGCAATCAGCCCCAGCATTTT; CDR3: CASSPILGNQPQHF
D: .; V: TRBV5-8; J: TRBJ1-6; DNA: TGTGCCAGCAGCGCTTTGGGACAAATTAATAATTCACCCCTCCACTTT; CDR3: CASSALGQINNSPLHF
D: .; V: TRBV29-1; J: TRBJ1-1; DNA: TGCAGCGTTCCCGCGGTGGGTACTGAAGCTTTCTTT; CDR3: CSVPAVGTEAFF
D: TRBD2; V: TRBV9; J: TRBJ2-2; DNA: TGTGCCAGCAGCTCCTCGACTAGCGGGGCATCGAACACCGGGGAGCTGTTTTTT; CDR3: CASSSSTSGASNTGELFF
D: .; V: TRBV6-1; J: TRBJ2-7; DNA: TGTGCCAGCAGTGAAGGGGGCGGGATCCCCTACGGGCAGTACTTC; CDR3: CASSEGGGIPYGQYF
D: TRBD2; V: TRBV9; J: TRBJ2-3; DNA: TGTGCCAGCAGCGTAGCGGGGGGGCCTAAAGATACGCAGTATTTT; CDR3: CASSVAGGPKDTQYF
D: .; V: TRBV18; J: TRBJ1-5; DNA: TGTGCCAGCTCACCTGGCCAGTACAATCAGCCCCAGCATTTT; CDR3: CASSPGQYNQPQHF
D: TRBD2; V: TRBV5-6; J: TRBJ2-2; DNA: TGTGCCAGCAGCTTGGGTACTAGCGGGTACACCGGGGAGCTGTTTTTT; CDR3: CASSLGTSGYTGELFF
D: TRBD1; V: TRBV5-1; J: TRBJ1-1; DNA: TGCGCCAGCGACCCCGACGGGACAGGGGGTACTGAAGCTTTCTTT; CDR3: CASDPDGTGGTEAFF
D: .; V: TRBV18; J: TRBJ2-5; DNA: TGTGCCAGCTCTCCGAGGCCCACGGGGGAGACCCAGTACTTC; CDR3: CASSPRPTGETQYF
D: .; V: TRBV29-1; J: TRBJ1-1; DNA: TGCAGCGGAACCATGGACAGGAACACTGAAGCTTTCTTT; CDR3: CSGTMDRNTEAFF
D: TRBD2; V: TRBV10-3; J: TRBJ2-3; DNA: TGTGCCATCAGTGAGGGGGGACTAGCGGGGGGGCCGTTAGATACGCAGTATTTT; CDR3: CAISEGGLAGGPLDTQYF
D: .; V: TRBV6-5; J: TRBJ2-7; DNA: TGTGCCAGCAGTCTAGCTCCTGGCTCCTACGAGCAGTACTTC; CDR3: CASSLAPGSYEQYF
D: .; V: TRBV6-5; J: TRBJ1-2; DNA: TGTGCCAGCAGTACGAGGAGGGAGCTCTATGGCTACACCTTC; CDR3: CASSTRRELYGYTF
D: TRBD2; V: TRBV4-1; J: TRBJ2-5; DNA: TGCGCCAGCAGCCATGGACTAGCGGGAGGCTCGTATGGAGAGACCCAGTACTTC; CDR3: CASSHGLAGGSYGETQYF
D: .; V: TRBV6-5; J: TRBJ2-7; DNA: TGTGCCAGCAGTACCTCAGGACTGGGCGCGGGGCAGTACTTC; CDR3: CASSTSGLGAGQYF
D: .; V: TRBV11-3; J: TRBJ2-2; DNA: TGTGCCAGCAGCTTAGGGGCAACAAGGAACACCGGGGAGCTGTTTTTT; CDR3: CASSLGATRNTGELFF
D: TRBD1; V: TRBV15; J: TRBJ2-7; DNA: TGTGCCACCAGCAGGGCCACCGGGACAGGGGTGTACGAGCAGTACTTC; CDR3: CATSRATGTGVYEQYF
D: TRBD1; V: TRBV19; J: TRBJ1-5; DNA: TGTGCCGCACAGGGGAAAGGCAATCAGCCCCAGCATTTT; CDR3: CAAQGKGNQPQHF
D: TRBD1; V: TRBV30; J: TRBJ1-5; DNA: TGTGCCTGGAGTGGGGACAGAAATCAGCCCCAGCATTTT; CDR3: CAWSGDRNQPQHF
D: TRBD1; V: TRBV7-2; J: TRBJ1-5; DNA: TGTGCCAGCAGCTTGGACAGGGGGGATCAGCCCCAGCATTTT; CDR3: CASSLDRGDQPQHF
D: .; V: TRBV6-5; J: TRBJ1-1; DNA: TGTGCCAGCAGTTACTCATTGGAGGGCTACACTGAAGCTTTCTTT; CDR3: CASSYSLEGYTEAFF
D: TRBD1; V: TRBV6-5; J: TRBJ2-3; DNA: TGTGCCAGCAGCCCAATCGACAGGGCAGATACGCAGTATTTT; CDR3: CASSPIDRADTQYF
D: TRBD1; V: TRBV25-1; J: TRBJ2-7; DNA: TGTGCCAGCAGTGACCCCCGGACAGGGCCCTACGAGCAGTACTTC; CDR3: CASSDPRTGPYEQYF
D: TRBD2; V: TRBV5-1; J: TRBJ2-1; DNA: TGCGCCAGCAGCTCGACTAGCGGGCCCTACAATGAGCAGTTCTTC; CDR3: CASSSTSGPYNEQFF
D: .; V: TRBV6-5; J: TRBJ2-7; DNA: TGTGCCAGCAGTTACGACAGTCGGTCCTACGAGCAGTACTTC; CDR3: CASSYDSRSYEQYF